The 8 T cell receptor beta chains below were found in one sample sequenced in a study of T cells of healthy individuals. TCRdb passed the 5' RACE reads through MiXCR, listing each CDR3 protein once. The sample records around 90,000 distinct CDR3 sequences, more than 4.5% being singletons. The receptors derive from a female donor in good health.

This clonotype appeared many times. The chain combines TRBV9 with TRBJ2-2; the D is unclear. The CDR3 has 11 residues. V was clipped by 4 bases and J by 6 bases, with 4 bases between them. The germline gives CDR1 SGDLS, CDR2 YYNGEE. For the CDR3, the DNA is TGTGCCAGCAGCTCCTCCGGGGAGCTGTTTTTT. This gives the protein CASSSSGELFF.

V and J are TRBV7-9 and TRBJ1-5; no reliable D call. Germline CDR1 is SEHNR and CDR2 is FQNEAQ (reference sequence). The V gene lost 4 bases and the J gene lost 12 bases, with 13 bases spanning the gap. The CDR3 covers 12 residues. DNA for the CDR3: TGTGCCAGCAGCTCCCGAAGCACGTTCCAGCATTTT. Amino acid sequence: CASSSRSTFQHF.

The chain recombines TRBV28 with TRBJ1-2, with 11 bases fitting TRBD1. CDR3 length: 15 residues. J gave up 2 bases and V 4 bases, and 3 bases lay outside the gene matches. Germline CDR1 MDHEN, CDR2 SYDVKM. Written as DNA, the CDR3 is TGTGCCAGCAGTTCCCGGGACAGGGGGAACTATGGCTACACCTTC. Encoded protein: CASSSRDRGNYGYTF.

The chain links TRBV9 to TRBJ1-2; D is perhaps TRBD1 (6 bases). Trimming took off 4 bases at V and 4 bases at J, with 17 bases between the two ends. CDR3 length: 15 amino acids. Looked up from germline, CDR1 is SGDLS and CDR2 is YYNGEE. The CDR3 sequence is CASSSRGRTGYGYTF. CDR3 in DNA: TGTGCCAGCAGCTCCAGGGGCAGAACGGGCTATGGCTACACCTTC.

The chain carries TRBV5-6 and TRBJ1-2; the D is unclear. Germline CDR1 and CDR2: SGHDT and YYEEEE. The length of the CDR3 is 14 residues. Deletions cut 0 bases from V and 7 bases from J, with 13 bases between. This CDR3 reads CASSLAIAVSGYTF. Written as DNA, the CDR3 is TGTGCCAGCAGCTTGGCCATCGCCGTGAGTGGCTACACCTTC.

The sample holds a few counts of this clonotype. The chain links TRBV29-1 to TRBJ1-1, with D perhaps matching TRBD1 (5 bases). CDR1 and CDR2 from the germline V gene are SQVTM and ANQGSEA. Deletions cut 4 bases from V and 7 bases from J, with 13 bases between. The CDR3 has 12 residues. The CDR3 spells CSVVPRAGEAFF. The DNA for the CDR3 is TGCAGCGTTGTCCCCAGGGCGGGTGAAGCTTTCTTT.

This clonotype was detected many times. The chain links TRBV7-8 to TRBJ1-1, with D perhaps matching TRBD1 (6 bases). The CDR3 contains 13 residues. Germline V lookup: CDR1 SGHVS, CDR2 FQNEAQ. Trimming took 5 bases from V and 4 from J, leaving 11 bases between them. The CDR3 coding sequence is TGTGCCAGCAGCCAAACAGGGTTCACTGAAGCTTTCTTT. It encodes CASSQTGFTEAFF. Full variable domain (missing parts from reference TRBV7-8 and TRBJ1-1): GAGVSQSPRYKVAKRGQDVALRCDPISGHVSLFWYQQALGQGPEFLTYFQNEAQLDKSGLPSDRFFAERPEGSVSTLKIQRTQQEDSAVYLCASSQTGFTEAFFGQGTRLTVV.

This clonotype occurred a few times. This sequence joins TRBV6-2 or TRBV6-3 and TRBJ1-4; unclear D gene. This CDR3 region has 16 residues. Germline V gene lookup returns CDR1 MNHEY and CDR2 SVGEGT. The V end lost 6 bases, the J end lost 6 bases, and 20 bases lay between the germline ends. This CDR3 reads CASRDARLMAYEKLFF. The CDR3 DNA sequence: TGTGCCAGCAGAGACGCGAGGTTGATGGCGTATGAAAAACTGTTTTTT.